This T cell receptor beta chain was obtained from a study of cytomegalovirus exposure and HLA in healthy donors. Study-wide background: Early released data comprised 75 million to 100 million unique TCRs from HLA-typed donors. General observations from the study: Per a prior analysis, the majority of TCR beta V segments were productive roughly 87% or roughly 30% of the time. Among TCR sequences, most were rare, though some public TCRs appeared in many donors.

The PCR contained 60 Vbeta and 13 Jbeta primers. Method: immunoSEQ multiplex PCR; TCRdb's copy keeps in-frame clones and lacks some. The sample includes 150,000 to 200,000 clones, roughly three quarters of them seen just once. Germline CDR1 and CDR2: MNHNY and SVGAGI (reference sequence). The length of the CDR3 is 15 residues. V shed 2 bases, J shed 7 bases, and the junction held 4 bases outside the gene matches. On this clone: Its target is not known.

Source material: PBMCs. This TCR derives from a man aged 18 to 35 in good health and CMV-seropositive. V and J are TRBV6-6 and TRBJ1-6; 8 bases agree with TRBD1. The CDR3 DNA is TGTGCCAGCAGTTACCTCCGGACAGGGAATTCACCCCTCCACTTT. Protein sequence: CASSYLRTGNSPLHF.